This record concerns one TCR beta chain sequence. Other DNA sequences of this sample code for an identical CDR3. Method: immunoSEQ multiplex PCR; TCRdb's copy keeps in-frame clones and lacks some. Of about 2,500,000 clones in the sample, about 92% were seen once. The data were taken from a study of shared clonotypes between healthy human individuals. Germline CDR1 is SGDLS and CDR2 is YYNGEE. Between the trimmed V and J ends, which lost 0 bases and 1 base, there was a span of 13 bases. The CDR3 is made up of 16 amino acids. The receptor's source is a man in his late teens or twenties in good health. Sequencing used naive CD4+ T cells sorted from blood. Subset noted: CD45RA+ positively selected. This sequence joins TRBV9 and TRBJ2-5; D is possibly TRBD1 (7 bases). The CDR3 loop is CASSVAAGGGQETQYF. CDR3 in DNA: TGTGCCAGCAGCGTAGCGGCAGGGGGAGGCCAAGAGACCCAGTACTTC. Drawing the rest from reference TRBV9 and TRBJ2-5, the complete variable domain is DSGVTQTPKHLITATGQRVTLRCSPRSGDLSVYWYQQSLDQGLQFLIQYYNGEERAKGNILERFSAQQFPDLHSELNLSSLELGDSALYFCASSVAAGGGQETQYFGPGTRLLVL.